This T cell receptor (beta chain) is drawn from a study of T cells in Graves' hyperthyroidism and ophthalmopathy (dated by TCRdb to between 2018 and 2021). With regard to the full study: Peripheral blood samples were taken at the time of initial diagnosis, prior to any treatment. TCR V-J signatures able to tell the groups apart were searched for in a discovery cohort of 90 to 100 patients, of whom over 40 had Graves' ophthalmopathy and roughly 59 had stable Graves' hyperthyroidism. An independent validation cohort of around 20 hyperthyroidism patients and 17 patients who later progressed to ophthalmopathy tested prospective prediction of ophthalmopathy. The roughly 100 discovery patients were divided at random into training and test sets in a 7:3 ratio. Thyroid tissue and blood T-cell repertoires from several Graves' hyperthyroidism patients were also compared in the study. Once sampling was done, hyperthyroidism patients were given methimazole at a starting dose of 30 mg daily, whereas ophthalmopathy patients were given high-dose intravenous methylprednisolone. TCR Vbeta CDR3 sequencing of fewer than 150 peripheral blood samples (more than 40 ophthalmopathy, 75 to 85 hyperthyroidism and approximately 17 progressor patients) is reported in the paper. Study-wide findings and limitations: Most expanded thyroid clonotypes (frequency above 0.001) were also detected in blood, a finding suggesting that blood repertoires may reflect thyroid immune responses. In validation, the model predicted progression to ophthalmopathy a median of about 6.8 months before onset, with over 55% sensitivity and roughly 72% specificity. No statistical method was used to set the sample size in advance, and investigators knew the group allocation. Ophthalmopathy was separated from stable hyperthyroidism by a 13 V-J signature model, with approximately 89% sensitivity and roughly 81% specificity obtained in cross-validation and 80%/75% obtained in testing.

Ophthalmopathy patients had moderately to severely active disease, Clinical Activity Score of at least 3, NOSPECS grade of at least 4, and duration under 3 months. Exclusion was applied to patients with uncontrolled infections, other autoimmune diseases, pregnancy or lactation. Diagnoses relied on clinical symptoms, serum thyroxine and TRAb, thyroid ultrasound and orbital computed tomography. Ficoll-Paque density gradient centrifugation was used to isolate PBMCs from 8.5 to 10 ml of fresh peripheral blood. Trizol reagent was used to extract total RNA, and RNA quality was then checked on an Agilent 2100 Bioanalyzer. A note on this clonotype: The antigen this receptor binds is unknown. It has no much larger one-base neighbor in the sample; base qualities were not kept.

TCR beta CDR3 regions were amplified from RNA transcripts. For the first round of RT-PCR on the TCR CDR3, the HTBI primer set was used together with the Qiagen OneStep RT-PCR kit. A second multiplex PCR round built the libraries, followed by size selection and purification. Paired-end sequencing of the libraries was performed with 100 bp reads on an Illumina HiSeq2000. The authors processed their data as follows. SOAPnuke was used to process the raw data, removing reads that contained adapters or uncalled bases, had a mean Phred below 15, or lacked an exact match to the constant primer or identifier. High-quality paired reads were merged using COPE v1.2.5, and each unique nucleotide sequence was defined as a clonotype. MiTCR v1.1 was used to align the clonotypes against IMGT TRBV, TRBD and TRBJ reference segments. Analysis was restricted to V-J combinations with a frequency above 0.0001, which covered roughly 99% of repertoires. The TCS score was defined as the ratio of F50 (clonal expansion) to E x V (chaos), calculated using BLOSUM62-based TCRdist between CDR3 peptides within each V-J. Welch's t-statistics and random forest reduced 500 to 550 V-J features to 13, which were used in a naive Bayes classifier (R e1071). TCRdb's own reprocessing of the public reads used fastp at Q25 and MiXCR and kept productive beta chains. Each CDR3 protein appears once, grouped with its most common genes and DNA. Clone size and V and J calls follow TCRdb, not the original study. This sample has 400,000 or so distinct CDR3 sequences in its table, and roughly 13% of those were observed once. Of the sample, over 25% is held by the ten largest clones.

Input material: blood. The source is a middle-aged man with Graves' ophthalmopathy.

The sequenced DNA is TGCAGCGTTGAAATGTCCGCAACCCAGTACTTC. It encodes CSVEMSATQYF. The sequence joins TRBV29-1 to TRBJ2-5; the D gene cannot be named for sure. The CDR3 starts with the cysteine, ends with the phenylalanine, and has 11 residues. Only the CDR3 region is kept as DNA, spanning 33 bases read in frame from base 1. The germline V gene encodes CDR1 SQVTM and CDR2 ANQGSEA. Trimming takes 2 bases from V and 8 bases from J, and the germline ends sit 9 bases apart.